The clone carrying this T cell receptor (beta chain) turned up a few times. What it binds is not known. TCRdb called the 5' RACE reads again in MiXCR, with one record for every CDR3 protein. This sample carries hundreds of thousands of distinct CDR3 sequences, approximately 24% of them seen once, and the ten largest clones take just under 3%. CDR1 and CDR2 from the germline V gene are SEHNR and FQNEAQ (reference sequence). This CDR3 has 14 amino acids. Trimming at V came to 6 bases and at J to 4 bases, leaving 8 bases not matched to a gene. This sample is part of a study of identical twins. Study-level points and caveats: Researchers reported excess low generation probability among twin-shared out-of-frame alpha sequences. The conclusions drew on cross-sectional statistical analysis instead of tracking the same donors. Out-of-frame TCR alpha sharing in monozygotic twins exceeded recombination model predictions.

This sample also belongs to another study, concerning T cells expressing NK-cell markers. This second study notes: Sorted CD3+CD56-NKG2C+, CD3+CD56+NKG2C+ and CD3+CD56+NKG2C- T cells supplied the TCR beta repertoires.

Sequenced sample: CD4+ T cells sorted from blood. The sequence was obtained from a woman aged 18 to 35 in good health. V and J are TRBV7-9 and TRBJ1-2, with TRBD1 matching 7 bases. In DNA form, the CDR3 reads TGTGCCAGCAGGACGGCTTCAGGGGGCTATGGCTACACCTTC. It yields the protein CASRTASGGYGYTF.